A selection of T cell receptor beta chains follows, all from one sample in a study of T cells in Graves' hyperthyroidism and ophthalmopathy. A single record per CDR3 protein comes from TCRdb applying MiXCR to the multiplex PCR reads. Here the sample spans some 560,000 distinct CDR3 sequences, around 13% being singletons. The sample comprised blood. The source is a woman aged 40 to 49 with Graves' hyperthyroidism. The CDR3 runs from the conserved cysteine through the conserved F or W. The order of the fields is V gene, D gene, J gene, clone size, CDR3 DNA, CDR3 protein. D genes are given only for firm matches. Where a row states a size, it is once, few, many or the class of an expanded clone; other rows omit it.

V gene: TRBV5-5; D gene: TRBD2; J gene: TRBJ2-7; clone size: -; CDR3 DNA: TGTGCCAGCAGGTCGGGACTAGCGGCAAGCTACGAGCAGTACTTC; CDR3 protein: CASRSGLAASYEQYF
V gene: TRBV6-1; D gene: -; J gene: TRBJ2-7; clone size: many; CDR3 DNA: TGTGCCAGCACCAACAGCAATCTCTACGAGCAGTACTTC; CDR3 protein: CASTNSNLYEQYF
V gene: TRBV10-3; D gene: TRBD2; J gene: TRBJ2-3; clone size: -; CDR3 DNA: TGTGCCATCAGGGGGACTAGCGGTAAATCTAGCACAGATACGCAGTATTTT; CDR3 protein: CAIRGTSGKSSTDTQYF
V gene: TRBV18; D gene: TRBD1; J gene: TRBJ2-7; clone size: -; CDR3 DNA: TGTGCCAGCTCACCAGTCAGACAGGGGGCGAGGGGGTTGTCCTACGAGCAGTACTTC; CDR3 protein: CASSPVRQGARGLSYEQYF
V gene: TRBV28; D gene: TRBD2; J gene: TRBJ2-3; clone size: few; CDR3 DNA: TGTGCCAGCAGTTTATGGGCGGCGGGAGAGGGGGATACGCAGTATTTT; CDR3 protein: CASSLWAAGEGDTQYF
V gene: TRBV7-9; D gene: -; J gene: TRBJ2-2; clone size: many; CDR3 DNA: TGTGCCAGCAGCTCGCCAGGGCCCACCGGGGAGCTGTTTTTT; CDR3 protein: CASSSPGPTGELFF
V gene: TRBV12-3/TRBV12-4; D gene: TRBD1; J gene: TRBJ2-7; clone size: few; CDR3 DNA: TGTGCCAGCACCTGGGGGACAGGGGACTACGAGCAGTACTTC; CDR3 protein: CASTWGTGDYEQYF
V gene: TRBV7-2; D gene: -; J gene: TRBJ2-7; clone size: many; CDR3 DNA: TGTGCCAGCAGCCCTGCCGCCAGCGGCTCCTACGAGCAGTACTTC; CDR3 protein: CASSPAASGSYEQYF
V gene: TRBV2; D gene: TRBD1; J gene: TRBJ1-1; clone size: many; CDR3 DNA: TGTGCCAGCAGGGGACAGGCGAACACTGAAGCTTTCTTT; CDR3 protein: CASRGQANTEAFF
V gene: TRBV5-5; D gene: -; J gene: TRBJ2-5; clone size: many; CDR3 DNA: TGTGCCAGCAGCTTACAAGCCGAAGAGACCCAGTACTTC; CDR3 protein: CASSLQAEETQYF
V gene: TRBV11-1; D gene: -; J gene: TRBJ2-7; clone size: many; CDR3 DNA: TGTGCCAGCAGCTTAAATCCAGCCTCCTACGAGCAGTACTTC; CDR3 protein: CASSLNPASYEQYF
V gene: TRBV10-3; D gene: -; J gene: TRBJ1-1; clone size: few; CDR3 DNA: TGTGCCATCAGTGCGGACACGAACACTGAAGCTTTCTTT; CDR3 protein: CAISADTNTEAFF
V gene: TRBV11-1; D gene: TRBD1; J gene: TRBJ2-7; clone size: many; CDR3 DNA: TGTGCCAGCAGCTTAGGTGAGACAGGGACCCACGAGCAGTACTTC; CDR3 protein: CASSLGETGTHEQYF
V gene: TRBV29-1; D gene: -; J gene: TRBJ2-1; clone size: -; CDR3 DNA: TGCAGCGCCAACTTGGGAGACCCTGAGCAGTTCTTC; CDR3 protein: CSANLGDPEQFF
V gene: TRBV28; D gene: TRBD1; J gene: TRBJ1-5; clone size: few; CDR3 DNA: TGTGCCAGCAGTCCGCGAGGGACAGGGGAGCGTCAGCCCCAGCATTTT; CDR3 protein: CASSPRGTGERQPQHF
V gene: TRBV5-1; D gene: TRBD1; J gene: TRBJ2-7; clone size: few; CDR3 DNA: TGCGCCAGCAGCCTCCGGGACAGGTCCGACGAGCAGTACTTC; CDR3 protein: CASSLRDRSDEQYF
V gene: TRBV20-1; D gene: -; J gene: TRBJ2-5; clone size: -; CDR3 DNA: TGCAGTGCTAGAGATTGGAACGAAGAGACCCAGTACTTC; CDR3 protein: CSARDWNEETQYF
V gene: TRBV4-1; D gene: TRBD1; J gene: TRBJ1-5; clone size: few; CDR3 DNA: TGCGCCAGCAGCCAAGCACAGGGGAGCCTACAGCCCCAGCATTTT; CDR3 protein: CASSQAQGSLQPQHF
V gene: TRBV18; D gene: -; J gene: TRBJ1-5; clone size: many; CDR3 DNA: TGTGCCAGCTCACCGGTGGGAAATAGCAATCAGCCCCAGCATTTT; CDR3 protein: CASSPVGNSNQPQHF
V gene: TRBV6-5; D gene: TRBD2; J gene: TRBJ2-1; clone size: many; CDR3 DNA: TGTGCCAGCAGTTACTCGAGTGGGCTAGCGGGAGGTAGAAATGAGCAGTTCTTC; CDR3 protein: CASSYSSGLAGGRNEQFF
V gene: TRBV4-1; D gene: -; J gene: TRBJ2-5; clone size: -; CDR3 DNA: TGCGCCAGCAGCCAAGATGATACTAACTCGAAGGAGACCCAGTACTTC; CDR3 protein: CASSQDDTNSKETQYF
V gene: TRBV7-3; D gene: -; J gene: TRBJ2-3; clone size: many; CDR3 DNA: TGTGCCAGCAGCTTCTCCCGCACAGATACGCAGTATTTT; CDR3 protein: CASSFSRTDTQYF
V gene: TRBV4-1; D gene: -; J gene: TRBJ2-7; clone size: -; CDR3 DNA: TGCGCCAGCAGCCAGGACACAGGGCGCTACGAGCAGTACTTC; CDR3 protein: CASSQDTGRYEQYF
V gene: TRBV7-2; D gene: -; J gene: TRBJ2-3; clone size: many; CDR3 DNA: TGTGCCAGCAGCTTAGTCGGGGATACGCAGTATTTT; CDR3 protein: CASSLVGDTQYF
V gene: TRBV20-1; D gene: TRBD2; J gene: TRBJ2-2; clone size: -; CDR3 DNA: TGCAGTGCTAGGACCTCTAGCGGGAGGGACACCGGGGAGCTGTTTTTT; CDR3 protein: CSARTSSGRDTGELFF
V gene: TRBV5-5; D gene: TRBD1; J gene: TRBJ1-2; clone size: many; CDR3 DNA: TGTGCCAGCAGCTTGGACGGCGGGACAGCGTCTGGCTACACCTTC; CDR3 protein: CASSLDGGTASGYTF
V gene: TRBV20-1; D gene: -; J gene: TRBJ1-1; clone size: many; CDR3 DNA: TGCAGTGCTAGAGATCGGGGACGGTTGAACACTGAAGCTTTCTTT; CDR3 protein: CSARDRGRLNTEAFF
V gene: TRBV11-2; D gene: TRBD2; J gene: TRBJ2-1; clone size: many; CDR3 DNA: TGTGCCAGCAGCTTAGGTGGGAGGGGTCCCTACAATGAGCAGTTCTTC; CDR3 protein: CASSLGGRGPYNEQFF
V gene: TRBV27; D gene: TRBD2; J gene: TRBJ2-1; clone size: many; CDR3 DNA: TGTGCCAGCAGTACCGGGACTAGCGGGTACAATGAGCAGTTCTTC; CDR3 protein: CASSTGTSGYNEQFF
V gene: TRBV27; D gene: TRBD1; J gene: TRBJ1-2; clone size: many; CDR3 DNA: TGTGCCAGCAGTTTATCTGGGACAGGGAGGAACTATGGCTACACCTTC; CDR3 protein: CASSLSGTGRNYGYTF
V gene: TRBV20-1; D gene: TRBD2; J gene: TRBJ2-7; clone size: -; CDR3 DNA: TGCAGTGCTAGAGAAGGGACTAGCAGATCCTACGAGCAGTACTTC; CDR3 protein: CSAREGTSRSYEQYF
V gene: TRBV14; D gene: -; J gene: TRBJ1-6; clone size: -; CDR3 DNA: TGTGCCAGCAGCCAAGTCGGGTTTGGTTCACCCCTCCACTTT; CDR3 protein: CASSQVGFGSPLHF
V gene: TRBV28; D gene: TRBD2; J gene: TRBJ2-1; clone size: few; CDR3 DNA: TGTGCCAGCAGGGGACTAGCGGGTGGGGAGCAGTTCTTC; CDR3 protein: CASRGLAGGEQFF
V gene: TRBV6-2/TRBV6-3; D gene: -; J gene: TRBJ1-2; clone size: -; CDR3 DNA: TGTGCCAGCAGTTACTCGGCGGGGATCCACTATGGCTACACCTTC; CDR3 protein: CASSYSAGIHYGYTF
V gene: TRBV12-3/TRBV12-4; D gene: -; J gene: TRBJ1-2; clone size: many; CDR3 DNA: TGTGCCAGCAGCCCCTCCCTAGTGGGTGGCTACACCTTC; CDR3 protein: CASSPSLVGGYTF
V gene: TRBV5-1; D gene: TRBD2; J gene: TRBJ2-5; clone size: many; CDR3 DNA: TGCGCCAGCAGCTTAAATCGACTAGCGGGAGTAAGGTGGCAAGAGACCCAGTACTTC; CDR3 protein: CASSLNRLAGVRWQETQYF
V gene: TRBV11-2; D gene: TRBD1; J gene: TRBJ1-5; clone size: -; CDR3 DNA: TGTGCCAGCAGCATGGACAGGGACAATCAGCCCCAGCATTTT; CDR3 protein: CASSMDRDNQPQHF